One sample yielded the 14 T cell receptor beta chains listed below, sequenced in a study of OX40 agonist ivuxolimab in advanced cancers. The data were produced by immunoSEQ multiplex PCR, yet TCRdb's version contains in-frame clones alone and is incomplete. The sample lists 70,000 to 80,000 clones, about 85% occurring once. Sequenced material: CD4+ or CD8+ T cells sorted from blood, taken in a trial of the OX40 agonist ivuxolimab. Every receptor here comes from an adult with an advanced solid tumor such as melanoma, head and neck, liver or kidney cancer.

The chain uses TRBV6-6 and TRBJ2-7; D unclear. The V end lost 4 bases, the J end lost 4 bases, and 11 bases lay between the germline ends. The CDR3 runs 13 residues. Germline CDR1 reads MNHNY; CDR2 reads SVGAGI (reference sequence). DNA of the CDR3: TGTGCCAGCAGTTGGGGTCTAACGTACGAGCAGTACTTC. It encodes CASSWGLTYEQYF.

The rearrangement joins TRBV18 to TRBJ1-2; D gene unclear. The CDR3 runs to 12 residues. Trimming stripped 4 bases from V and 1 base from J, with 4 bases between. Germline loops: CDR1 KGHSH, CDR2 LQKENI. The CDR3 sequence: CASSQDNYGYTF. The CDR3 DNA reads TGTGCCAGCTCACAGGATAACTATGGCTACACCTTC.

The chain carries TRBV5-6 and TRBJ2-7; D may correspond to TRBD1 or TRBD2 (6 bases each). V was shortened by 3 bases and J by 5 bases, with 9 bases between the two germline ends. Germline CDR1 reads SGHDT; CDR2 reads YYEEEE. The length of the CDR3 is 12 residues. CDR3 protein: CASSWRGDEQYF. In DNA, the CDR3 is TGTGCCAGCAGCTGGAGGGGGGACGAGCAGTACTTC.

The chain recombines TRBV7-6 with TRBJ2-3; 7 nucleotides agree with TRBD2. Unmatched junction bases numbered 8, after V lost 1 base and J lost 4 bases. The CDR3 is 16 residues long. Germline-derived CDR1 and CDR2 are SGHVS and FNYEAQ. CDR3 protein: CASSLVTAGAADTQYF. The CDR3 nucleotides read TGTGCCAGCAGCTTAGTGACGGCGGGAGCTGCAGATACGCAGTATTTT.

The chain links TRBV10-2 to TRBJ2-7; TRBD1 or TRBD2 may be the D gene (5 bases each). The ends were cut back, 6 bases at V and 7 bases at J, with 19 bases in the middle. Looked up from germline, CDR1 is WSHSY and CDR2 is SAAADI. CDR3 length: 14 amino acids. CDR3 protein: CASSLVSGSGEQYF. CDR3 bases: TGCGCCAGCAGCCTGGTCTCAGGGTCGGGGGAGCAGTACTTC.

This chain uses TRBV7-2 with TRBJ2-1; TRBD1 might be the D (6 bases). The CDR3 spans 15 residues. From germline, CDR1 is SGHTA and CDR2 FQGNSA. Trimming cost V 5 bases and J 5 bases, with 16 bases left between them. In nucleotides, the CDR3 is TGTGCCAGCAGCCCCCGAGGGGGATCTAACAATGAGCAGTTCTTC. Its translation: CASSPRGGSNNEQFF.

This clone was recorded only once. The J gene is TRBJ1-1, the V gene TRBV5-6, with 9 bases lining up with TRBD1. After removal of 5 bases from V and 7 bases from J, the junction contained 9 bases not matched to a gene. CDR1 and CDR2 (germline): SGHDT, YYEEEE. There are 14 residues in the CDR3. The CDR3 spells CASSLDRGSDEAFF. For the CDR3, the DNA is TGTGCCAGCAGTCTGGACAGGGGATCGGATGAAGCTTTCTTT.

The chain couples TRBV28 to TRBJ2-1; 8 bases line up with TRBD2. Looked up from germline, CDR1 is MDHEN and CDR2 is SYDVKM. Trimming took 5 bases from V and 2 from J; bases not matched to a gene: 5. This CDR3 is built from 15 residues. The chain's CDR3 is CASSRSGSAYNEQFF. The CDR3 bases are TGTGCCAGCAGTCGGAGCGGGAGTGCCTACAATGAGCAGTTCTTC.

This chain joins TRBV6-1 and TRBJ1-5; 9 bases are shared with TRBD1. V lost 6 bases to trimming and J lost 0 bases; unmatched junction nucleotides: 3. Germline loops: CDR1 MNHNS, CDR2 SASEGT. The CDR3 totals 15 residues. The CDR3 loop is CASRRDRDSNQPQHF. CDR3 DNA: TGTGCCAGCAGGAGGGACAGGGATAGCAATCAGCCCCAGCATTTT.

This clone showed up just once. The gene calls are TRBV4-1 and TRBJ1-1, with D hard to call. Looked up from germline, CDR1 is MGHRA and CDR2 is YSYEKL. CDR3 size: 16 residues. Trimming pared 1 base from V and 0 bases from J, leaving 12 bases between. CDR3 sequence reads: CASSQGGAGLNTEAFF. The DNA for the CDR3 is TGCGCCAGCAGCCAAGGGGGTGCCGGCCTGAACACTGAAGCTTTCTTT.

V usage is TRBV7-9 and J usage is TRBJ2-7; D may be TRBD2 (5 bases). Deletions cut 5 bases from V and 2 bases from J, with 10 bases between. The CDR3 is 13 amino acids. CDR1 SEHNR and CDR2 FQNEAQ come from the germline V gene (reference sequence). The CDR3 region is CASSLTGTYEQYF. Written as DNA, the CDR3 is TGTGCCAGCAGCCTGACGGGAACCTACGAGCAGTACTTC. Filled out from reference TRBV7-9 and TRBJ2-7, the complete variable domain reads DTGVSQNPRHKITKRGQNVTFRCDPISEHNRLYWYRQTLGQGPEFLTYFQNEAQLEKSRLLSDRFSAERPKGSFSTLEIQRTEQGDSAMYLCASSLTGTYEQYFGPGTRLTVT.

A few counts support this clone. The CDR3 nucleotides read TGCGCCAGCAGCTTAATCCCGGGACAGGGGGCTGGGGAGACCCAGTACTTC. Translation gives CASSLIPGQGAGETQYF. The genes are TRBV5-1 and TRBJ2-5, with TRBD1 identical over 12 bases. Germline loops: CDR1 SGHRS, CDR2 YFSETQ. CDR3 length: 17 residues. The V and J ends lost 2 bases and 5 bases, in that order; junction bases with no gene match: 10. Based on the CDR3 plus reference TRBV5-1 and TRBJ2-5, the full variable domain is KAGVTQTPRYLIKTRGQQVTLSCSPISGHRSVSWYQQTPGQGLQFLFEYFSETQRNKGNFPGRFSGRQFSNSRSEMNVSTLELGDSALYLCASSLIPGQGAGETQYFGPGTRLLVL.

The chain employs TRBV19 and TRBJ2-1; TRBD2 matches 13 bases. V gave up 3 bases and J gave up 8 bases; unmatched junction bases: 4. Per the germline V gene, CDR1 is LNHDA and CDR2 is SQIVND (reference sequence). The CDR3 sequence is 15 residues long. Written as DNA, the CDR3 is TGTGCCAGTAGTATCACTAGCGGGAGGGCCCATGAGCAGTTCTTC. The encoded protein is CASSITSGRAHEQFF. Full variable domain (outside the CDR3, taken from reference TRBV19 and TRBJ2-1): DGGITQSPKYLFRKEGQNVTLSCEQNLNHDAMYWYRQDPGQGLRLIYYSQIVNDFQKGDIAEGYSVSREKKESFPLTVTSAQKNPTAFYLCASSITSGRAHEQFFGPGTRLTVL.

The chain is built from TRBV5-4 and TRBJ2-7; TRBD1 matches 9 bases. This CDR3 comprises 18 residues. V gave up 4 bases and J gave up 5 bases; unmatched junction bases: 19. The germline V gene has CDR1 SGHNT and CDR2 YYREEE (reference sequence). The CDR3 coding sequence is TGTGCCAGCAGCCCGATTTGGGGGGGGGACAGGGAGGCGGACGAGCAGTACTTC. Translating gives CASSPIWGGDREADEQYF. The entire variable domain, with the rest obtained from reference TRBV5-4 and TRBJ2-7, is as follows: ETGVTQSPTHLIKTRGQQVTLRCSSQSGHNTVSWYQQALGQGPQFIFQYYREEENGRGNFPPRFSGLQFPNYSSELNVNALELDDSALYLCASSPIWGGDREADEQYFGPGTRLTVT.